This T cell receptor beta chain was sequenced during a study of T cells in Graves' hyperthyroidism and ophthalmopathy. Amplified TCR beta CDR3 regions derived from RNA transcripts. Researchers ran a first-round RT-PCR on the TCR CDR3 using the HTBI primer set. A single record per CDR3 protein comes from TCRdb applying MiXCR to the multiplex PCR reads. The sample shows roughly 510,000 distinct CDR3 sequences, 40% to 55% of them seen only once. Sequencing was performed on peripheral blood or thyroid tissue (not recorded which). The sequence derives from an adult woman with Graves' disease, either hyperthyroidism or ophthalmopathy (not recorded which).

CDR3 bases: TGTGCCACGACAGGGCAACAAGAGACCCAGTACTTC. This sequence encodes CATTGQQETQYF. The chain combines TRBV15 with TRBJ2-5; 7 nucleotides line up with TRBD1. Germline V gene data show CDR1 as LNHNV and CDR2 as YYDKDF (reference sequence). There are 12 residues in the CDR3. J lost 2 bases, V lost 9 bases, and 3 bases had no gene match.